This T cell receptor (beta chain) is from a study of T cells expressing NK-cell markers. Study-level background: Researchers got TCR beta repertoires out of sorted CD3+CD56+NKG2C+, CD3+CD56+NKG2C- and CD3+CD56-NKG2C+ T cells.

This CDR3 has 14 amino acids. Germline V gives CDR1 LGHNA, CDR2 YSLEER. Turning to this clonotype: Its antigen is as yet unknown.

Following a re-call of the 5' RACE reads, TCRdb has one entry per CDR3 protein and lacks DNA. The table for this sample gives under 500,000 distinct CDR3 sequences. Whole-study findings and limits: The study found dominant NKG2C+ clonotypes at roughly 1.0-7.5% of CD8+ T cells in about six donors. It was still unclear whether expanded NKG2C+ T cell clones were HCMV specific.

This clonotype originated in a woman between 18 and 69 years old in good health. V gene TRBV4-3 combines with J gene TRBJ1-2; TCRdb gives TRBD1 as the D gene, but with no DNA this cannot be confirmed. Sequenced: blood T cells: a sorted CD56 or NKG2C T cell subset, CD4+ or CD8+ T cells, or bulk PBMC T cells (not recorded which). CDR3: CASSQDWGRDGYTF.